This T cell receptor beta chain comes out of a study of T-cell reconstitution after alpha-beta-depleted transplantation in children. Unique molecular identifiers were incorporated when the TCRbeta library was constructed. TCRdb itself ran the PCR reads through MiXCR, one entry per CDR3 protein. This table holds more than 550,000 distinct CDR3 sequences, roughly a tenth found once. Trimming pared 10 bases from V and 3 bases from J, leaving 17 bases between. CDR3 size: 14 residues. The receptor was derived from a human donor who donated a stem cell graft to a child with acute myeloid leukemia. The chain employs TRBV12-3 or TRBV12-4 and TRBJ2-3; the D is unclear. The starting material was PBMCs from the stem cell graft donor, obtained from the stem cell graft. The CDR3 DNA is TGTGCCACCCGGCGTAGTCTAGTGACAGATACGCAGTATTTT. It yields the protein CATRRSLVTDTQYF.